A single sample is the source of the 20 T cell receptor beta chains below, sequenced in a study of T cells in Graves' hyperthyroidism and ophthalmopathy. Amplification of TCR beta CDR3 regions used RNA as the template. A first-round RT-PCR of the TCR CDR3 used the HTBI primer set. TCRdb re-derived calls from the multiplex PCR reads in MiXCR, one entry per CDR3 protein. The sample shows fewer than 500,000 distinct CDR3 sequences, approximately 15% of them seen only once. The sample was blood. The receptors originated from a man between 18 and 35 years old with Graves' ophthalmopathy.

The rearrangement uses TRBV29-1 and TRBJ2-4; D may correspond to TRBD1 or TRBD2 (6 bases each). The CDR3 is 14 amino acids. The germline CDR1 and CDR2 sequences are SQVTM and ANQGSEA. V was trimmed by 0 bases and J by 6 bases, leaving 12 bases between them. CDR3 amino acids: CSVEDPGGGNIQYF. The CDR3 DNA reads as TGCAGCGTTGAAGATCCCGGGGGCGGAAACATTCAGTACTTC.

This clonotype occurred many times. The CDR3 here is CASSSDDTRYQETQYF. CDR3 nucleotides: TGTGCCAGCAGCTCGGACGACACCCGGTACCAAGAGACCCAGTACTTC. V usage is TRBV7-2 and J usage is TRBJ2-5; no clear D gene. Per germline, CDR1 SGHTA and CDR2 FQGNSA. The CDR3 covers 16 residues. V shed 4 bases and J shed 0 bases, with 15 bases lying between them. The full variable domain, rest sourced from reference TRBV7-2 and TRBJ2-5, is GAGVSQSPSNKVTEKGKDVELRCDPISGHTALYWYRQSLGQGLEFLIYFQGNSAPDKSGLPSDRFSAERTGGSVSTLTIQRTQQEDSAVYLCASSSDDTRYQETQYFGPGTRLLVL.

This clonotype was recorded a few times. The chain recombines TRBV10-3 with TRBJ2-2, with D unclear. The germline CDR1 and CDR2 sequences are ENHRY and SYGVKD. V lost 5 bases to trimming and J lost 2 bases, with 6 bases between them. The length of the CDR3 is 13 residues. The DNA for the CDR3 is TGTGCCATCAGTCCCGATAACACCGGGGAGCTGTTTTTT. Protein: CAISPDNTGELFF.

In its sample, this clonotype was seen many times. The CDR3 sequence is CASSFSRGHYEQYF. In nucleotides, the CDR3 is TGTGCCAGCAGCTTTTCGCGGGGGCACTACGAGCAGTACTTC. The chain employs TRBV3-1 and TRBJ2-7; possible D gene TRBD2, 7 bases. Trimming left V 5 bases short and J 3 bases short, with 14 bases between. Per the germline V gene, CDR1 is LGHDT and CDR2 is YNNKEL (reference sequence). The CDR3 runs 14 residues.

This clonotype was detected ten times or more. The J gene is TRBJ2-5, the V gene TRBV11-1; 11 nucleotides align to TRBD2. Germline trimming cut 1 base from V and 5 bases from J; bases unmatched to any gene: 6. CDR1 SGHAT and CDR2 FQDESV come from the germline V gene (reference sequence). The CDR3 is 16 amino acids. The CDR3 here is CASSLVLAGGRETQYF. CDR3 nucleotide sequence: TGTGCCAGCAGCTTAGTTCTAGCGGGGGGCCGTGAGACCCAGTACTTC.

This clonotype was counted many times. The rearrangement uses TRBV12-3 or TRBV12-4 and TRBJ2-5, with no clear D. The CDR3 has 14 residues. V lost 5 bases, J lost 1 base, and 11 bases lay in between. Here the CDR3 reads CASSPRVAQETQYF. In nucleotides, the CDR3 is TGTGCCAGCAGTCCCCGTGTGGCCCAAGAGACCCAGTACTTC.

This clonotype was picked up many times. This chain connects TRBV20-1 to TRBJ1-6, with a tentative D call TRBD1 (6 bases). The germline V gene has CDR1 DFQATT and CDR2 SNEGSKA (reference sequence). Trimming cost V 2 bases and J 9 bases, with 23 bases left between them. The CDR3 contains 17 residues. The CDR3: CSARLILQGWGSSPLHF. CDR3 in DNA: TGCAGTGCTAGACTCATCCTACAGGGTTGGGGTAGTTCACCCCTCCACTTT.

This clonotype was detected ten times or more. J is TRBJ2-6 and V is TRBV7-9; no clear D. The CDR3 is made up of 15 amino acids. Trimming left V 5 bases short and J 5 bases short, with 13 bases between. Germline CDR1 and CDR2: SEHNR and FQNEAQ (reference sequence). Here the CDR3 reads CASSLSSEWANVLTF. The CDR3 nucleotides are TGTGCCAGCAGCCTGTCAAGCGAGTGGGCCAACGTCCTGACTTTC. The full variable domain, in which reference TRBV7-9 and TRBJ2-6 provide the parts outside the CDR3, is DTGVSQNPRHKITKRGQNVTFRCDPISEHNRLYWYRQTLGQGPEFLTYFQNEAQLEKSRLLSDRFSAERPKGSFSTLEIQRTEQGDSAMYLCASSLSSEWANVLTFGAGSRLTVL.

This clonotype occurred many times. The CDR3 spells CASSPILVAYNEQFF. DNA for the CDR3: TGTGCCAGCAGCCCTATATTGGTCGCCTACAATGAGCAGTTCTTC. V usage is TRBV11-2 and J usage is TRBJ2-1, with no clear D. V was pared by 5 bases and J by 2 bases, with 13 bases between. Germline lookup yields CDR1 SGHAT and CDR2 FQNNGV. There are 15 residues in the CDR3.

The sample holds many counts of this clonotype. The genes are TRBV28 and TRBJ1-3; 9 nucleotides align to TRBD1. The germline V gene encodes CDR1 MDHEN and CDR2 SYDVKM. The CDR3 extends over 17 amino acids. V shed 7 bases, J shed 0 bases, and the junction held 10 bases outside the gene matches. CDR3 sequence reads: CASILSGTGYSGNTIYF. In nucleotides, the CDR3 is TGTGCCAGCATCCTCTCCGGGACAGGGTACTCTGGAAACACCATATATTTT.

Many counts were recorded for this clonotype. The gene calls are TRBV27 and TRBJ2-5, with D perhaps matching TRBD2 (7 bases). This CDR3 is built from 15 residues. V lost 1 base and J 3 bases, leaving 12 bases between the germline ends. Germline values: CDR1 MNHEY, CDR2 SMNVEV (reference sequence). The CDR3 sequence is CASSLWGGLEETQYF. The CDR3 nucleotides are TGTGCCAGCAGTTTATGGGGGGGCTTGGAAGAGACCCAGTACTTC.

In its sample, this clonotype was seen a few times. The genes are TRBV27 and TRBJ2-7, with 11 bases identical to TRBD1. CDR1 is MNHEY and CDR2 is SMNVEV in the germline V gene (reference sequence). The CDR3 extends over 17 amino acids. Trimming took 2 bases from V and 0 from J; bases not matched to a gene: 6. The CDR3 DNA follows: TGTGCCAGCAGTTTAACAGGACAGGGGGCCTACTCCTACGAGCAGTACTTC. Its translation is CASSLTGQGAYSYEQYF.

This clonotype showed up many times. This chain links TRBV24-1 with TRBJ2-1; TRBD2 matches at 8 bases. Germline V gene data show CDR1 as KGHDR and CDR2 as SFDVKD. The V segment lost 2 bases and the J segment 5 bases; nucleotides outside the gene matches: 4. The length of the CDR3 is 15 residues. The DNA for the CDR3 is TGTGCCACCAGTGATTCGGGGGGGGGGGACAATGAGCAGTTCTTC. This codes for CATSDSGGGDNEQFF.

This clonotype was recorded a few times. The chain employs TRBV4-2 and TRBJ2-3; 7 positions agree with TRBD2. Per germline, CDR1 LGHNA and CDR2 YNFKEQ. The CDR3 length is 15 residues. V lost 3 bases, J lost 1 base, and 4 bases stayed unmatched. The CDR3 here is CASSQVTSGTDTQYF. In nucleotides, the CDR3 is TGTGCCAGCAGCCAGGTTACTAGCGGCACAGATACGCAGTATTTT.

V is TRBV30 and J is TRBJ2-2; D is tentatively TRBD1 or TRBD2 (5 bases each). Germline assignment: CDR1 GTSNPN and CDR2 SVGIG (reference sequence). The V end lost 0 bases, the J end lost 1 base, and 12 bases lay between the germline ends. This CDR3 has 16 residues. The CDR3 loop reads CAWSVGWGKNTGELFF. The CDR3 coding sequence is TGTGCCTGGAGTGTCGGATGGGGGAAGAACACCGGGGAGCTGTTTTTT. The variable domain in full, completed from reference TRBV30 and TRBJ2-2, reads SQTIHQWPATLVQPVGSPLSLECTVEGTSNPNLYWYRQAAGRGLQLLFYSVGIGQISSEVPQNLSASRPQDRQFILSSKKLLLSDSGFYLCAWSVGWGKNTGELFFGEGSRLTVL.

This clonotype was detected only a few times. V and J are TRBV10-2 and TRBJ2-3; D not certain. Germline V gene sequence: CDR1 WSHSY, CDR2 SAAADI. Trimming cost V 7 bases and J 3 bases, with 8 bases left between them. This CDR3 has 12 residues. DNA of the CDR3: TGCGCCAGCACCCGCACGACAGATACGCAGTATTTT. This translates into CASTRTTDTQYF.

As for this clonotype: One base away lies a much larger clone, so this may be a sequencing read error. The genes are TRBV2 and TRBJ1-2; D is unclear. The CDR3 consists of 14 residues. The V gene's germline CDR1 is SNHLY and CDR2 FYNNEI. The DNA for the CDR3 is TGCACCAGCAGCCAAGTGGTCCGGGCATATGGCTACACCTTC. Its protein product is CTSSQVVRAYGYTF. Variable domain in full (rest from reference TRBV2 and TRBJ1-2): EPEVTQTPSHQVTQMGQEVILRCVPISNHLYFYWYRQILGQKVEFLVSFYNNEISEKSEIFDDQFSVERPDGSNFTLKIRSTKLEDSAMYFCTSSQVVRAYGYTFGSGTRLTVV.

The CDR3 coding sequence is TGTGCCAGCAGTTCGTGGGGACAGGGGTCTGGAAACACCATATATTTT. Its translation: CASSSWGQGSGNTIYF. The V call is TRBV28, the J call TRBJ1-3, with 10 bases identical to TRBD1. CDR3 size: 16 residues. V shed 4 bases and J 1 base; nucleotides not matched to a gene: 4. Germline V gene lookup returns CDR1 MDHEN and CDR2 SYDVKM.

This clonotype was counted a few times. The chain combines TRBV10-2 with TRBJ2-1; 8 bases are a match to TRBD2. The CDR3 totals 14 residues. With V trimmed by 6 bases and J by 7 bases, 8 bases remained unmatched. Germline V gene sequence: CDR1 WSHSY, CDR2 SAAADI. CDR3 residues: CASRVAGKENEQFF. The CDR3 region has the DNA TGCGCCAGCAGAGTAGCGGGAAAGGAGAATGAGCAGTTCTTC.

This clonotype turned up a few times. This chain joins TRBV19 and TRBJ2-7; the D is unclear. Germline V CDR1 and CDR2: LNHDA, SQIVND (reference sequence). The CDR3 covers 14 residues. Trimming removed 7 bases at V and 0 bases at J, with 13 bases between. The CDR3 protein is CASNPTYHSYEQYF. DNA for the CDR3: TGTGCCAGTAATCCCACATATCACTCCTACGAGCAGTACTTC.